The sequence of this TCR beta chain was determined in a study of OX40 agonist ivuxolimab in advanced cancers. Clones were sequenced by immunoSEQ multiplex PCR, and TCRdb holds only the in-frame ones, with some missing. This sample yields some 99,000 clones, of which 90% are seen a single time; around 1.5% belongs to the top ten. CDR3 length: 15 amino acids. Germline V gives CDR1 LGHNA, CDR2 YNFKEQ. Losses at the gene ends were 2 bases for V and 3 bases for J; bases not matched to a gene: 7. The sequencing here drew on CD4+ or CD8+ T cells sorted from blood, taken in a trial of the OX40 agonist ivuxolimab. The sequence derives from an adult with an advanced solid tumor such as melanoma, head and neck, liver or kidney cancer. J is TRBJ2-7 and V is TRBV4-2, with TRBD1 matching 7 bases. The CDR3: CASSQMNDRDYEQYF. Written as DNA, the CDR3 is TGTGCCAGCAGCCAAATGAACGACAGGGACTACGAGCAGTACTTC.